These 32 T cell receptor beta chains share one sample of origin, sequenced in a study of T cells after yellow fever vaccination. MiXCR was run by TCRdb on the 5' RACE reads, yielding one entry per CDR3 protein. The sample consists of hundreds of thousands of distinct CDR3 sequences, 9% to 15% of them appearing once. The specimen comprised PBMCs, sampled on the day of the yellow fever booster vaccination. The receptor source for this set is a man aged 25 to 40 who received the YFV17D yellow fever vaccine.

This clonotype was counted only a few times. This chain joins TRBV7-2 and TRBJ1-3; D might be TRBD1 (5 bases). In germline, CDR1 is SGHTA, CDR2 FQGNSA. V lost 1 base, J lost 4 bases, and 14 bases lay in between. The CDR3 length is 16 residues. CDR3 sequence (DNA): TGTGCCAGCAGCTTAGTTTCGCCCCCAGGGGGAAACACCATATATTTT. This translates into CASSLVSPPGGNTIYF.

This clonotype was seen a handful of times. CDR3 loop: CASSQETQGREAFF. The CDR3 bases are TGTGCCAGCAGCCAAGAGACCCAGGGGCGGGAAGCTTTCTTT. The rearrangement joins TRBV4-2 to TRBJ1-1, with a weak D call TRBD1 (6 bases). The CDR3 loop spans 14 amino acids. Germline CDR1 is LGHNA and CDR2 is YNFKEQ. The V end lost 0 bases, the J end lost 8 bases, and 13 bases lay between the germline ends.

This clonotype has only a few counts. The gene calls are TRBV20-1 and TRBJ2-1; D remains unclear. Trimming removed 3 bases at V and 6 bases at J, with 6 bases between. Germline-derived CDR1 and CDR2 are DFQATT and SNEGSKA (reference sequence). The CDR3 covers 11 residues. The CDR3 sequence is CSASPTNEQFF. CDR3 bases: TGCAGTGCTAGTCCTACCAATGAGCAGTTCTTC.

The chain uses TRBV30 and TRBJ2-7, with 7 bases fitting TRBD2. Per the germline V gene, CDR1 is GTSNPN and CDR2 is SVGIG (reference sequence). V shed 5 bases, J shed 4 bases, and the junction held 5 bases outside the gene matches. The CDR3 contains 12 residues. The CDR3 loop is CAWASGRYEQYF. The CDR3 nucleotides read TGTGCCTGGGCTAGCGGACGTTACGAGCAGTACTTC.

This clonotype was detected a few times. The rearrangement uses TRBV24-1 and TRBJ2-1; unclear D gene. The CDR3 has 12 residues. Per germline, CDR1 KGHDR and CDR2 SFDVKD. V was clipped by 3 bases and J by 11 bases, with 10 bases between them. The CDR3 bases are TGTGCCACCAGTGATCCAGTTGGCCAGCAGTTCTTC. It is translated as CATSDPVGQQFF.

This clonotype was counted only a few times. The chain uses TRBV12-3 or TRBV12-4 and TRBJ2-7, with TRBD2 matching over 8 bases. The CDR3 length is 14 residues. The V segment lost 0 bases and the J segment 7 bases; nucleotides outside the gene matches: 5. Here the CDR3 reads CASSLAVAGSEQYF. The CDR3, as DNA: TGTGCCAGCAGTTTAGCGGTAGCGGGGAGTGAGCAGTACTTC.

The V call is TRBV5-1, the J call TRBJ1-1; no firm D call. Trimming removed 4 bases at V and 1 base at J, with 17 bases between. The germline V gene encodes CDR1 SGHRS and CDR2 YFSETQ. CDR3 length: 16 amino acids. The CDR3 is CASSPRTQTRNTEAFF. CDR3 DNA sequence: TGCGCCAGCAGCCCCCGAACCCAAACAAGGAACACTGAAGCTTTCTTT.

The CDR3 protein is CASSFPRKRVAAPGLGYEQYF. The CDR3 coding sequence is TGTGCCAGCAGCTTCCCCCGGAAACGAGTGGCGGCGCCCGGGTTAGGATACGAGCAGTACTTC. The chain recombines TRBV5-6 with TRBJ2-7, with unresolved D. With 2 bases removed from V and 4 bases from J, the gap between germline ends came to 34 bases. CDR1 is SGHDT, CDR2 YYEEEE, per germline. The CDR3 length is 21 residues.

This clonotype was found many times. This chain joins TRBV4-3 and TRBJ1-1; D ambiguous. Trimming removed 0 bases from V and 9 bases from J, with 17 bases in between. This CDR3 has 15 amino acids. The germline V gene encodes CDR1 LGHNA and CDR2 YSLEER. The CDR3 sequence is CASSQERGTRQKAFF. In DNA, the CDR3 is TGCGCCAGCAGCCAAGAACGAGGTACGAGGCAGAAAGCTTTCTTT.

The CDR3 is CASSFLDRGLGSPLHF. CDR3 in DNA: TGTGCCAGCAGCTTTTTGGACAGGGGCCTGGGTTCACCCCTCCACTTT. This rearrangement joins TRBV7-9 to TRBJ1-6; 9 bases are a match to TRBD1. The V gene's germline CDR1 is SEHNR and CDR2 FQNEAQ (reference sequence). The CDR3 has 16 residues. The trim removed 3 bases at V and 9 bases at J, leaving 9 bases unmatched.

This clonotype was seen only a few times. The chain uses TRBV6-1 and TRBJ2-5; 9 nucleotides align to TRBD1. The J segment lost 5 bases and the V segment lost 4 bases, leaving 11 bases of the junction unmatched. The CDR3 is 16 residues long. The germline CDR1 and CDR2 sequences are MNHNS and SASEGT. CDR3 nucleotide sequence: TGTGCCAGCAGTGCCCTGGGACAGGGTTTCCAGGAGACCCAGTACTTC. The encoded protein is CASSALGQGFQETQYF.

This clonotype was observed a few times. The rearrangement links TRBV4-2 to TRBJ2-5; TRBD2 agrees at 10 bases. The germline gives CDR1 LGHNA, CDR2 YNFKEQ. Unmatched junction bases numbered 9, after V lost 0 bases and J lost 5 bases. There are 17 residues in the CDR3. This CDR3 reads CASSQEGASGSRETQYF. The DNA for the CDR3 is TGTGCCAGCAGCCAAGAGGGTGCTAGCGGGAGTCGGGAGACCCAGTACTTC.

The chain recombines TRBV28 with TRBJ2-7; possibly TRBD1 for D (6 bases). The CDR3 totals 15 residues. Per germline, CDR1 MDHEN and CDR2 SYDVKM. The V end was cut by 6 bases, the J end by 0 bases, with 15 bases between. CDR3 coding DNA: TGTGCCAGCAGAAAAGACAGGCGCCTCTCCTACGAGCAGTACTTC. It yields the protein CASRKDRRLSYEQYF.

This clonotype turned up a few times. The chain carries TRBV20-1 and TRBJ1-1; 7 bases are a match to TRBD1. Germline-derived CDR1 and CDR2 are DFQATT and SNEGSKA (reference sequence). This CDR3 has 14 residues. J lost 2 bases, V lost 0 bases, and 3 bases had no gene match. The CDR3 coding sequence is TGCAGTGCTAGAGACAAGGGGGCAAACACTGAAGCTTTCTTT. Amino acid sequence: CSARDKGANTEAFF.

This sequence joins TRBV25-1 and TRBJ2-5, with 7 bases fitting TRBD1. The CDR3 extends over 13 amino acids. V shed 6 bases, J shed 4 bases, and the junction held 5 bases outside the gene matches. Germline V gene data show CDR1 as MGHDK and CDR2 as SYGVNS. The CDR3 protein is CASSKGAGETQYF. Here the CDR3 DNA reads TGTGCCAGCAGCAAGGGGGCGGGAGAGACCCAGTACTTC.

This clonotype was observed a few times. The chain joins TRBV25-1 to TRBJ2-1; 8 bases align to TRBD1. CDR3 length: 14 amino acids. CDR1 is MGHDK and CDR2 is SYGVNS in the germline V gene. V trimming: 7 bases; J trimming: 7 bases; junction bases outside the gene matches: 9. The CDR3 spells CASTNQGAPNEQFF. For the CDR3, the DNA is TGTGCCAGCACTAATCAGGGGGCGCCAAATGAGCAGTTCTTC.

This clonotype has just a few counts. The chain joins TRBV7-9 to TRBJ1-1, with 10 bases fitting TRBD1. CDR3 length: 15 amino acids. Germline CDR1 SEHNR, CDR2 FQNEAQ (reference sequence). J gave up 5 bases and V 1 base, and 4 bases lay outside the gene matches. The CDR3 DNA reads as TGTGCCAGCAGCTTAGGGGACAGGGGATATACTGAAGCTTTCTTT. It specifies CASSLGDRGYTEAFF.

V gene TRBV12-3 or TRBV12-4 combines with J gene TRBJ2-1; 7 positions agree with TRBD1. The CDR3 spans 14 residues. The junction had 3 bases not matched to a gene; V was cut back by 2 bases and J by 5 bases. CDR3 sequence: CASSLPQGHNEQFF. The CDR3, as DNA: TGTGCCAGCAGTTTACCACAGGGGCACAATGAGCAGTTCTTC.

Concerning this clonotype itself: A read error may be the cause here, since a much bigger clone is one base away. The chain employs TRBV29-1 and TRBJ2-2, with a weak D call TRBD2 (5 bases). This CDR3 spans 12 amino acids. The germline V gene has CDR1 SQVTM and CDR2 ANQGSEA. The CDR3 loop reads CSVVAISGELVF. The CDR3 DNA reads as TGCAGCGTGGTAGCGATCTCCGGGGAGCTGGTTTTT.

This clonotype was seen a few times. The V and J genes are TRBV7-2 and TRBJ1-2; the match to TRBD1 covers 9 bases. Looked up from germline, CDR1 is SGHTA and CDR2 is FQGNSA. The CDR3 loop spans 16 amino acids. Germline trimming cut 3 bases from V and 4 bases from J; bases unmatched to any gene: 9. The CDR3 DNA reads as TGTGCCAGCAGCTTGGGGCTAATGACAGGGGGCTATGGCTACACCTTC. It specifies CASSLGLMTGGYGYTF.

V is TRBV27 and J is TRBJ2-1; the match to TRBD1 covers 8 bases. CDR1 MNHEY and CDR2 SMNVEV come from the germline V gene (reference sequence). Trimming took 3 bases from V and 8 from J; bases not matched to a gene: 3. The CDR3 consists of 13 residues. The CDR3 DNA reads as TGTGCCAGCAGTTTGGACAGGGAAGATGAGCAGTTCTTC. This gives the protein CASSLDREDEQFF.

The chain carries TRBV4-3 and TRBJ2-7, with a weak D call TRBD2 (5 bases). The CDR3 runs to 13 residues. V lost 4 bases, J lost 6 bases, and 13 bases lay in between. Germline values: CDR1 LGHNA, CDR2 YSLEER. CDR3 loop: CASSRGPLTEQYF. The CDR3 DNA is TGCGCCAGCAGCCGCGGGCCACTTACCGAGCAGTACTTC.

The chain couples TRBV13 to TRBJ2-1, with 7 nucleotides matching TRBD1. The germline CDR1 and CDR2 sequences are PRHDT and FYEKMQ (reference sequence). CDR3 size: 13 residues. J gave up 9 bases and V 4 bases, and 6 bases lay outside the gene matches. The CDR3 spells CASSSYYRGEQFF. CDR3 DNA: TGTGCCAGCAGCTCTTACTACAGGGGTGAGCAGTTCTTC.

The chain carries TRBV6-2 or TRBV6-3 and TRBJ2-6; no reliable D call. The V end lost 7 bases, the J end lost 0 bases, and 13 bases lay between the germline ends. Germline CDR1 is MNHEY and CDR2 is SVGEGT. This CDR3 comprises 16 residues. In nucleotides, the CDR3 is TGTGCCAGCACCCCAACAAGCTCCTCTGGGGCCAACGTCCTGACTTTC. Encoded protein: CASTPTSSSGANVLTF.

The sample holds many counts of this clonotype. This sequence joins TRBV6-5 and TRBJ1-1; perhaps TRBD1 as D (6 bases). The CDR3 has 13 amino acids. The germline V gene has CDR1 MNHEY and CDR2 SVGAGI. V was trimmed by 2 bases and J by 7 bases, leaving 11 bases between them. The CDR3 spells CASSYDRTDEAFF. The CDR3 DNA reads TGTGCCAGCAGTTACGATCGGACAGATGAAGCTTTCTTT.

J is TRBJ2-1 and V is TRBV5-1; D is ambiguous. The length of the CDR3 is 15 residues. Between the trimmed V and J ends, which lost 3 bases and 5 bases, there was a span of 15 bases. CDR1 is SGHRS, CDR2 YFSETQ, per germline. This chain's CDR3 is CASSSRTHSNNEQFF. Here the CDR3 DNA reads TGCGCCAGCAGCTCACGGACCCATTCAAACAATGAGCAGTTCTTC. Supplemented by reference TRBV5-1 and TRBJ2-1, the full variable domain reads KAGVTQTPRYLIKTRGQQVTLSCSPISGHRSVSWYQQTPGQGLQFLFEYFSETQRNKGNFPGRFSGRQFSNSRSEMNVSTLELGDSALYLCASSSRTHSNNEQFFGPGTRLTVL.

V and J are TRBV6-1 and TRBJ2-1; D is perhaps TRBD1 (5 bases). V was pared by 2 bases and J by 15 bases, with 14 bases between. CDR3 length: 12 residues. CDR1 and CDR2 (germline): MNHNS, SASEGT. In DNA, the CDR3 is TGTGCCAGCAGTGAACACAGGAGCGTCCGGTTCTTC. Translation: CASSEHRSVRFF.

This clonotype was counted at least ten times. The V gene is TRBV7-2, the J gene TRBJ2-3; D uncertain. The CDR3 contains 14 residues. The germline CDR1 and CDR2 sequences are SGHTA and FQGNSA. V was shortened by 1 base and J by 2 bases, with 7 bases between the two germline ends. This chain's CDR3 is CASSLVLNTDTQYF. CDR3 in DNA: TGTGCCAGCAGCTTAGTATTAAACACAGATACGCAGTATTTT.

This clonotype was detected a few times. The chain employs TRBV11-2 and TRBJ2-7; D gene unclear. From germline, CDR1 is SGHAT and CDR2 FQNNGV. V lost 6 bases and J 3 bases, leaving 15 bases between the germline ends. The length of the CDR3 is 14 residues. The CDR3 DNA is TGTGCCAGCAGGGCCCTACAGATAGGCTACGAGCAGTACTTC. Amino acids: CASRALQIGYEQYF.

This clonotype was counted only a few times. The rearrangement links TRBV29-1 to TRBJ2-4; 7 bases agree with TRBD1. The germline CDR1 and CDR2 sequences are SQVTM and ANQGSEA. The CDR3 sequence is 11 residues long. The V and J ends lost 7 bases and 7 bases, in that order; junction bases with no gene match: 4. The CDR3, as DNA: TGCAGCGCCAGGGACAGTAACATTCAGTACTTC. Translation: CSARDSNIQYF.

In this sample, this clonotype turned up a few times. The chain carries TRBV5-5 and TRBJ2-7; TRBD1 might be the D (6 bases). V gave up 3 bases and J gave up 2 bases, with 15 bases separating them. Germline V gives CDR1 SGHKS, CDR2 YYEKEE (reference sequence). This CDR3 comprises 15 residues. The CDR3 DNA is TGTGCCAGCAGCTCAGAGGGGACATTTCCCTACGAGCAGTACTTC. Its protein is CASSSEGTFPYEQYF.

This clonotype has only a few counts. The rearrangement links TRBV10-1 to TRBJ1-1, with 8 bases identical to TRBD1. V shed 5 bases and J 3 bases; nucleotides not matched to a gene: 8. CDR1 WNHNN and CDR2 SYGVQD come from the germline V gene (reference sequence). The CDR3 contains 15 residues. As DNA, the CDR3 is TGCGCCAGCAGTTCTCAGGGGGCGACCCACACTGAAGCTTTCTTT. Translated, it gives CASSSQGATHTEAFF.